The source of this TCR beta chain is a study of glioma-infiltrating T cells after dendritic cell vaccination. Study-level background: Between about 2002 and 2012, patients got autologous tumor lysate-pulsed dendritic cell vaccines. Dendritic cells derived from monocytes and pulsed with autologous tumor lysate formed the vaccine.

Input was around 2.1 ug genomic DNA, or all available if less. The PCR used 60 V beta and 13 J beta primers. Method: immunoSEQ multiplex PCR; TCRdb's copy keeps in-frame clones and lacks some. Of approximately 100,000 clones in the sample, roughly four fifths were seen once. CDR3 length equals 14 residues. This sequence joins TRBV21-1 and TRBJ1-5. TRBV21-1 is a listed pseudogene. This clonotype was obtained from a human donor with glioblastoma. This sample comprised blood, obtained before dendritic cell vaccination. For the CDR3, the DNA is TGTGCCAGCAGGACAGCTCGGGGGAATCAGCCCCAGCATTTT. Residues: CASRTARGNQPQHF.